This is a list of T cell receptor beta chains from one sample in a study of cytomegalovirus exposure and HLA in healthy donors. Measured with immunoSEQ multiplex PCR; TCRdb has only the in-frame clones, and not every one. The data contain tens of thousands of clones, 75% to 85% of them singletons. What was sequenced was PBMCs. The receptors come from a man between 18 and 29 years old in good health and CMV-seropositive. Both conserved end residues are part of each CDR3. Fields, in order: J gene, CDR3 length, V gene, D gene, clone size, CDR3 DNA, CDR3 protein. The D gene is left open where the match is weak. Not every row has a clone size; where given, it reads once, few, many or a size class.

j_call: TRBJ2-7; cdr3_length: 17; v_call: TRBV25-1; d_call: TRBD1; clone_size: NA; cdr3_nt: TGTGCCAGCAGTGAAGGGACAGGGGGCGCCGTAGAACGCGAGCAGTACTTC; cdr3_aa: CASSEGTGGAVEREQYF
j_call: TRBJ2-3; cdr3_length: 16; v_call: TRBV5-1; d_call: NA; clone_size: NA; cdr3_nt: TGCGCCAGCAGCTTGCCTTCTCTGGAGGGGACAGATACGCAGTATTTT; cdr3_aa: CASSLPSLEGTDTQYF
j_call: TRBJ2-5; cdr3_length: 14; v_call: TRBV15; d_call: NA; clone_size: NA; cdr3_nt: TGTGCCACCAGCCGCCTAGGAAGTGAAGAGACCCAGTACTTC; cdr3_aa: CATSRLGSEETQYF
j_call: TRBJ1-2; cdr3_length: 11; v_call: TRBV30; d_call: NA; clone_size: NA; cdr3_nt: TGTGCTGGGGGGGGCTTGGTCGGCTACACCTTC; cdr3_aa: CAGGGLVGYTF
j_call: TRBJ2-2; cdr3_length: 13; v_call: TRBV29-1; d_call: TRBD1; clone_size: NA; cdr3_nt: TGCAGCGTAGACAGGGGGCAAACCGGGGAGCTGTTTTTT; cdr3_aa: CSVDRGQTGELFF
j_call: TRBJ2-3; cdr3_length: 12; v_call: TRBV7-9; d_call: NA; clone_size: NA; cdr3_nt: TGTGCCAGCAGCCCTACCGTGGATACGCAGTATTTT; cdr3_aa: CASSPTVDTQYF
j_call: TRBJ2-7; cdr3_length: 17; v_call: TRBV4-1; d_call: NA; clone_size: NA; cdr3_nt: TGCGCCAGCAGCCAGAGGGGGCAGGGAGGACTCCCCTACGAGCAGTACTTC; cdr3_aa: CASSQRGQGGLPYEQYF
j_call: TRBJ2-5; cdr3_length: 11; v_call: TRBV2; d_call: NA; clone_size: NA; cdr3_nt: TGTGCCAGCGGGGATCAGGGGACCCAGTACTTC; cdr3_aa: CASGDQGTQYF
j_call: TRBJ1-2; cdr3_length: 15; v_call: TRBV25-1; d_call: TRBD1; clone_size: NA; cdr3_nt: TGTGCCAGCAGTGAGTTGGACAGGGGAGTTGATGGCTACACCTTC; cdr3_aa: CASSELDRGVDGYTF
j_call: TRBJ2-3; cdr3_length: 15; v_call: TRBV9; d_call: NA; clone_size: NA; cdr3_nt: TGTGCCAGCAGCGTATGGGGGGGCCTCACAGATACGCAGTATTTT; cdr3_aa: CASSVWGGLTDTQYF
j_call: TRBJ2-7; cdr3_length: 14; v_call: TRBV9; d_call: TRBD2; clone_size: once; cdr3_nt: TGTGCCAGCAGCGTAGCAGCGGGGGAATACGAGCAGTACTTC; cdr3_aa: CASSVAAGEYEQYF
j_call: TRBJ1-1; cdr3_length: 13; v_call: TRBV5-1; d_call: NA; clone_size: once; cdr3_nt: TGCGCCAGCAGCGGAAGGGGCAGGTCTGAAGCTTTCTTT; cdr3_aa: CASSGRGRSEAFF
j_call: TRBJ2-1; cdr3_length: 15; v_call: TRBV4-1; d_call: NA; clone_size: NA; cdr3_nt: TGCGCCAGCAGCCAAGGTCAGGGGTCAGGAAATGAGCAGTTCTTC; cdr3_aa: CASSQGQGSGNEQFF
j_call: TRBJ1-5; cdr3_length: 15; v_call: TRBV30; d_call: TRBD1; clone_size: NA; cdr3_nt: TGTGCCTGGAGAGTGACAGGGGGCCCCAATCAGCCCCAGCATTTT; cdr3_aa: CAWRVTGGPNQPQHF
j_call: TRBJ2-1; cdr3_length: 12; v_call: TRBV5-6; d_call: NA; clone_size: NA; cdr3_nt: TGTGCCAGCAGCAGGGACTTCAATGAGCAGTTCTTC; cdr3_aa: CASSRDFNEQFF
j_call: TRBJ2-7; cdr3_length: 13; v_call: TRBV2; d_call: TRBD2; clone_size: few; cdr3_nt: TGTGCCAGCAGGCGGGGAGGGTCCGACGAGCAGTACTTC; cdr3_aa: CASRRGGSDEQYF
j_call: TRBJ1-1; cdr3_length: 14; v_call: TRBV4-1; d_call: NA; clone_size: NA; cdr3_nt: TGCGCCAGCAGCCAACCTCGGACACCCGAGGAAGCTTTCTTT; cdr3_aa: CASSQPRTPEEAFF
j_call: TRBJ2-1; cdr3_length: 15; v_call: TRBV5-1; d_call: NA; clone_size: NA; cdr3_nt: TGCGCCAGCAGCTCCGTGGGGGCCAACAACAATGAGCAGTTCTTC; cdr3_aa: CASSSVGANNNEQFF
j_call: TRBJ2-7; cdr3_length: 16; v_call: TRBV25-1; d_call: TRBD1; clone_size: NA; cdr3_nt: TGTGCCAGCAACCCTTCGGACAGGGAAACACCATACGAGCAGTACTTC; cdr3_aa: CASNPSDRETPYEQYF
j_call: TRBJ1-5; cdr3_length: 12; v_call: TRBV5-6; d_call: NA; clone_size: few; cdr3_nt: TGTGCCAGATCTACTAGCAATCAGCCCCAGCATTTT; cdr3_aa: CARSTSNQPQHF
j_call: TRBJ1-1; cdr3_length: 13; v_call: TRBV30; d_call: TRBD1; clone_size: NA; cdr3_nt: TGTGCCTGGGTGGACAGGATGAACACTGAAGCTTTCTTT; cdr3_aa: CAWVDRMNTEAFF
j_call: TRBJ2-7; cdr3_length: 11; v_call: TRBV30; d_call: TRBD1; clone_size: NA; cdr3_nt: TGTGCCTGGAGTGGAGGACAGGGGGTCTACTTC; cdr3_aa: CAWSGGQGVYF
j_call: TRBJ1-6; cdr3_length: 14; v_call: TRBV28; d_call: TRBD1; clone_size: NA; cdr3_nt: TGTGCCAGCGGAGGGGACAGCTATAATTCACCCCTCCACTTT; cdr3_aa: CASGGDSYNSPLHF
j_call: TRBJ2-7; cdr3_length: 14; v_call: TRBV5-6; d_call: NA; clone_size: few; cdr3_nt: TGTGCCAGCAGCCGGAGGGGCAGTTCCTACGAGCAGTACTTC; cdr3_aa: CASSRRGSSYEQYF
j_call: TRBJ2-7; cdr3_length: 15; v_call: TRBV5-4; d_call: TRBD2; clone_size: few; cdr3_nt: TGTGCCAGCAGCTTGGCCGGTAGCGGGGAACGGGAGCAGTACTTC; cdr3_aa: CASSLAGSGEREQYF